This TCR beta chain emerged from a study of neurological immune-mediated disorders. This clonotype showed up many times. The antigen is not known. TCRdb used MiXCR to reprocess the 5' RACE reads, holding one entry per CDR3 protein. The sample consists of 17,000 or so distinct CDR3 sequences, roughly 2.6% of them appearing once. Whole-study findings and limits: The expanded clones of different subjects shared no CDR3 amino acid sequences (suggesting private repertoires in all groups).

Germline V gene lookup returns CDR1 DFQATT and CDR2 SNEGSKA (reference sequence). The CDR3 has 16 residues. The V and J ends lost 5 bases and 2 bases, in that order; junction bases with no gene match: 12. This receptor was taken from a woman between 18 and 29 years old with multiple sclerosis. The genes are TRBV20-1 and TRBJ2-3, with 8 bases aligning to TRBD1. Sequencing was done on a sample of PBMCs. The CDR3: CSALPPRGQDTDTQYF. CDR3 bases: TGCAGTGCTCTCCCGCCGAGGGGACAGGACACAGATACGCAGTATTTT.